The 10 T cell receptor beta chains below all came from one sample that was sequenced in a study of blood T cell repertoires in COVID-19. Only in-frame clones appear in the TCRdb table, and some are missing; sequencing was by immunoSEQ multiplex PCR. The table lists more than 300,000 clones, roughly 88% of them singletons. Sequencing used peripheral blood. Receptors were obtained from a woman in her thirties with COVID-19, enrolled during active disease.

The chain joins TRBV18 to TRBJ2-5, with a weak D call TRBD2 (5 bases). Germline V gene data show CDR1 as KGHSH and CDR2 as LQKENI. Trimming stripped 0 bases from V and 4 bases from J, with 6 bases between. CDR3 length: 13 amino acids. Written as DNA, the CDR3 is TGTGCCAGCTCACCACCGGGAGTAGAGACCCAGTACTTC. It encodes CASSPPGVETQYF.

J is TRBJ2-5 and V is TRBV19, with 9 bases lining up with TRBD1. The CDR3 loop spans 16 amino acids. Trimming took 0 bases from V and 3 from J; bases not matched to a gene: 5. Germline V CDR1 and CDR2: LNHDA, SQIVND (reference sequence). The CDR3 region is CASSIDGDRAKETQYF. CDR3 in DNA: TGTGCCAGTAGTATAGATGGGGACAGGGCAAAAGAGACCCAGTACTTC.

This chain uses TRBV4-2 with TRBJ2-5; perhaps TRBD2 as D (6 bases). The germline V gene has CDR1 LGHNA and CDR2 YNFKEQ. The CDR3 covers 13 residues. Trimming left V 2 bases short and J 5 bases short, with 9 bases between. The CDR3 protein is CASSQTGGETQYF. The CDR3, as DNA: TGTGCCAGCAGCCAAACAGGAGGGGAGACCCAGTACTTC.

For the CDR3, the DNA is TGTGCCTGGAGGTTACTACAGGGGTACACTGAAGCTTTCTTT. As protein: CAWRLLQGYTEAFF. This chain links TRBV30 with TRBJ1-1, with TRBD1 matching over 7 bases. In germline, CDR1 is GTSNPN, CDR2 SVGIG (reference sequence). J was trimmed by 3 bases and V by 3 bases; bases with no gene match: 7. CDR3 length equals 14 residues.

This chain joins TRBV19 and TRBJ2-2; 9 nucleotides agree with TRBD1. The V gene's germline CDR1 is LNHDA and CDR2 SQIVND (reference sequence). J was trimmed by 5 bases and V by 10 bases; bases with no gene match: 8. The CDR3 loop spans 14 amino acids. The CDR3 DNA reads as TGTGCCACCTTACCGGGACAGGGAACCGGGGAGCTGTTTTTT. It yields the protein CATLPGQGTGELFF.

As regards this clone: The same CDR3 arises from other DNA sequences in this sample as well. This chain's CDR3 is CASSPGQKETQYF. As DNA, the CDR3 is TGTGCCAGCTCACCCGGACAGAAAGAGACCCAGTACTTC. This chain connects TRBV18 to TRBJ2-5, with D maybe TRBD1 (6 bases). Trimming removed 3 bases at V and 3 bases at J, with 8 bases between. The CDR3 sequence is 13 residues long. In germline, CDR1 is KGHSH, CDR2 LQKENI.

This chain joins TRBV11-1 and TRBJ2-3, with TRBD2 matching 7 bases. The CDR3 spans 13 residues. After removal of 8 bases from V and 7 bases from J, the junction contained 9 bases not matched to a gene. CDR1 and CDR2 from the germline V gene are SGHAT and FQDESV (reference sequence). CDR3 DNA sequence: TGTGCCAGCGCCGAGCGGGGTCTTTATACGCAGTATTTT. It codes for CASAERGLYTQYF.

The CDR3 coding sequence is TGTGCCAGCAGCACGGACAGGGGAGGCACTGAAGCTTTCTTT. Residues: CASSTDRGGTEAFF. This chain joins TRBV11-2 and TRBJ1-1; 9 nucleotides line up with TRBD1. The CDR3 has 14 amino acids. The germline V gene has CDR1 SGHAT and CDR2 FQNNGV. V lost 5 bases, J lost 4 bases, and 5 bases stayed unmatched.

The chain links TRBV6-2 or TRBV6-3 to TRBJ2-3; 7 bases agree with TRBD1. From germline, CDR1 is MNHEY and CDR2 SVGEGT. CDR3 length: 14 residues. The V segment lost 5 bases and the J segment 1 base; nucleotides outside the gene matches: 3. For the CDR3, the DNA is TGTGCCAGCAGTCCACAGGGGCGCACAGATACGCAGTATTTT. Encoded protein: CASSPQGRTDTQYF.

This chain links TRBV7-9 with TRBJ2-7; TRBD1 matches 9 bases. V trimming: 5 bases; J trimming: 2 bases; junction bases outside the gene matches: 7. The CDR3 loop spans 15 amino acids. Germline values: CDR1 SEHNR, CDR2 FQNEAQ (reference sequence). CDR3 residues: CASSRGQGLTYEQYV. As DNA, the CDR3 is TGTGCCAGCAGCCGTGGACAGGGGCTCACCTACGAGCAGTACGTC.